This TCR beta chain was identified during a study of T-cell reconstitution after alpha-beta-depleted transplantation in children. In this sample, this clonotype turned up a few times. Trimming at V came to 0 bases and at J to 7 bases, leaving 8 bases not matched to a gene. Germline-derived CDR1 and CDR2 are MGHRA and YSYEKL. This CDR3 spans 15 amino acids. Construction of the TCRbeta library involved unique molecular identifiers. TCRdb fed the PCR reads into MiXCR, producing one record per CDR3 protein. The sample contains about 980,000 distinct CDR3 sequences, about 31% of which appear only once. This receptor was taken from a boy in the first two years of life who had a stem cell transplant for SCID, so the T cells may come from the graft donor. The chain has TRBV4-1 and TRBJ2-7, with 8 bases that match TRBD1. Sample: PBMCs, mostly from graft donor cells, taken 360 days after TCRalphabeta/CD19-depleted stem cell transplant. CDR3 DNA: TGCGCCAGCAGCCAAGATGGGACAGGTACCCTAGAGCAGTACTTC. Residues: CASSQDGTGTLEQYF.